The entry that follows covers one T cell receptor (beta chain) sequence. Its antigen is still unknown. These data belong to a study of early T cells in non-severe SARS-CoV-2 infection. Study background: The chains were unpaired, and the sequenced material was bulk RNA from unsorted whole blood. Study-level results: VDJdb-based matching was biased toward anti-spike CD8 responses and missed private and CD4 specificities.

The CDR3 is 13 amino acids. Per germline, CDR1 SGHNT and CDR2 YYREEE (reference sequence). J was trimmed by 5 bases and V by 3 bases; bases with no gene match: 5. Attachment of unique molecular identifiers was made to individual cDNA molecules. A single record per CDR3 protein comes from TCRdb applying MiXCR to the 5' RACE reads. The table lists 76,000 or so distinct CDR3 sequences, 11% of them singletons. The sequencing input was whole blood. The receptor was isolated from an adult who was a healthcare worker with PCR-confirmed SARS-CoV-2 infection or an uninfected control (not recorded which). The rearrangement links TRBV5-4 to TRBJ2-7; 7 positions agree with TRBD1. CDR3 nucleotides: TGTGCCAGCAGCTCGGGACAGCTCAACGAGCAGTACTTC. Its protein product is CASSSGQLNEQYF.